This T cell receptor beta chain was retrieved from a study of blood T cell repertoires in COVID-19. Study details: Samples representing acute and convalescent COVID-19 were sourced from the United States, Italy and Spain.

Profiling relied on immunoSEQ multiplex PCR, and the TCRdb table lists in-frame clones only, not all of them. The sample contains 150,000 to 200,000 clones, around 80% of which appear only once. CDR1 is SGDLS, CDR2 YYNGEE, per germline. The V end was cut by 3 bases, the J end by 5 bases, with 15 bases between. The CDR3 totals 14 residues. This receptor was taken from a man aged 50-60 years who had recovered from COVID-19. V gene TRBV9 combines with J gene TRBJ2-7; tentatively, D is TRBD1 (5 bases). Specimen: peripheral blood. The CDR3 coding sequence is TGTGCCAGCAGCGCCCAGACAGACGGCGACGAGCAGTACTTC. Protein sequence: CASSAQTDGDEQYF.